Listed below are T cell receptor beta chains from one sample, sequenced in a study of blood T cell repertoires in COVID-19. The method was immunoSEQ multiplex PCR; TCRdb's version includes in-frame clones alone and lacks a portion of them. The data show 300,000 to 450,000 clones, less than 85% seen once. The specimen was peripheral blood. The receptors come from a woman aged 18-29 years with acute or convalescent COVID-19. The CDR3 runs from the conserved cysteine through the conserved F or W. The order of the fields is clone size, V gene, J gene, D gene, CDR3 DNA, CDR3 protein. The D gene is left open where the match is weak. Clone size is shown for a subset of rows, as once, few, many or a class of expanded clone.

abundance: .
v_gene: TRBV3-1/TRBV3-2
j_gene: TRBJ2-1
d_gene: .
CDR3nt: TGTGCCAGCAGTCCCGTCGACTCTTCCTACAATGAGCAGTTCTTC
CDR3aa: CASSPVDSSYNEQFF

abundance: .
v_gene: TRBV7-8
j_gene: TRBJ1-5
d_gene: .
CDR3nt: TGTGCCAGCAGCTTAAGCGGGAATCAGCCCCAGCATTTT
CDR3aa: CASSLSGNQPQHF

abundance: .
v_gene: TRBV2
j_gene: TRBJ2-3
d_gene: TRBD1
CDR3nt: TGTGCCAGCAGAAGACGAGGGGGCAGCACAGATACGCAGTATTTT
CDR3aa: CASRRRGGSTDTQYF

abundance: once
v_gene: TRBV7-8
j_gene: TRBJ2-2
d_gene: TRBD2
CDR3nt: TGTGCCAGCAGTTCCGAAGCGGGAGGGACCACCGGGGAGCTGTTTTTT
CDR3aa: CASSSEAGGTTGELFF

abundance: once
v_gene: TRBV28
j_gene: TRBJ1-3
d_gene: .
CDR3nt: TGTGCGGCAGCGGGTGGAAACACCATATATTTT
CDR3aa: CAAAGGNTIYF

abundance: once
v_gene: TRBV5-5
j_gene: TRBJ2-1
d_gene: TRBD2
CDR3nt: TGTGCCAGCAGCTTGGCCGAGTTAGGACTAGCGGGACTTGAGCAGTTCTTC
CDR3aa: CASSLAELGLAGLEQFF

abundance: .
v_gene: TRBV6-5
j_gene: TRBJ1-1
d_gene: TRBD1
CDR3nt: TGTGCCAGCACCAGGGACAGGGTAACAGCTTTCTTT
CDR3aa: CASTRDRVTAFF

abundance: .
v_gene: TRBV6-6
j_gene: TRBJ1-1
d_gene: TRBD1
CDR3nt: TGTGCCAGCAGGAGACCGGGACAGTGGGGCACTGAAGCTTTCTTT
CDR3aa: CASRRPGQWGTEAFF

abundance: once
v_gene: TRBV5-6
j_gene: TRBJ1-2
d_gene: .
CDR3nt: TGTGCCAGCAGCTTGGACAGTCCCTATGGCTACACCTTC
CDR3aa: CASSLDSPYGYTF

abundance: .
v_gene: TRBV4-2
j_gene: TRBJ2-1
d_gene: TRBD2
CDR3nt: TGTGCCAGCAGCCAAGAAACACTAGCGACCAATGAGCAGTTCTTC
CDR3aa: CASSQETLATNEQFF

abundance: .
v_gene: TRBV12-3/TRBV12-4
j_gene: TRBJ1-1
d_gene: .
CDR3nt: TGTGCCAGCAGTCTTACAGGGAACACTGAAGCTTTCTTT
CDR3aa: CASSLTGNTEAFF

abundance: .
v_gene: TRBV24-1
j_gene: TRBJ1-5
d_gene: TRBD1
CDR3nt: TGTGCCACCCAGGACAGGCGAAGCAATCAGCCCCAGCATTTT
CDR3aa: CATQDRRSNQPQHF

abundance: .
v_gene: TRBV10-3
j_gene: TRBJ2-1
d_gene: .
CDR3nt: TGTGCCATCAGTGAGTCAGTAGCGGCCTACAATGAGCAGTTCTTC
CDR3aa: CAISESVAAYNEQFF

abundance: .
v_gene: TRBV5-1
j_gene: TRBJ1-5
d_gene: .
CDR3nt: TGCGCCAGCAGCTTGGAAGCGGTTGGGTGGGGTCAGCCCCAGCATTTT
CDR3aa: CASSLEAVGWGQPQHF

abundance: .
v_gene: TRBV6-1
j_gene: TRBJ1-5
d_gene: .
CDR3nt: TGTGCCAGCAGTGAAGCGCAACAGAGCAATCAGCCCCAGCATTTT
CDR3aa: CASSEAQQSNQPQHF

abundance: .
v_gene: TRBV6-6
j_gene: TRBJ1-1
d_gene: TRBD1
CDR3nt: TGTGCCAGCAGCAAACCGGGACAGGGTACTGAAGCTTTCTTT
CDR3aa: CASSKPGQGTEAFF

abundance: .
v_gene: TRBV11-2
j_gene: TRBJ1-1
d_gene: TRBD1
CDR3nt: TGTGCCAGCAGCTTCACAGGGGCTAACACTGAAGCTTTCTTT
CDR3aa: CASSFTGANTEAFF

abundance: .
v_gene: TRBV5-4
j_gene: TRBJ1-1
d_gene: .
CDR3nt: TGTGCCAGCACCCTAGCTCTTGGCGGCACTGAAGCTTTCTTT
CDR3aa: CASTLALGGTEAFF

abundance: .
v_gene: TRBV6-5
j_gene: TRBJ1-1
d_gene: TRBD1
CDR3nt: TGTGCCAGCAGTAGTAAGGGACAGTACACCGAAGCTTTCTTT
CDR3aa: CASSSKGQYTEAFF

abundance: .
v_gene: TRBV2
j_gene: TRBJ2-2
d_gene: .
CDR3nt: TGTGCCAGCGTAGAACAGGCAACCCCGAACACCGGGGAGCTGTTTTTT
CDR3aa: CASVEQATPNTGELFF

abundance: .
v_gene: TRBV11-2
j_gene: TRBJ2-7
d_gene: .
CDR3nt: TGTGCCAGCAGCTTAGAGGGTGGGGGGACCTACGAGCAGTACTTC
CDR3aa: CASSLEGGGTYEQYF

abundance: once
v_gene: TRBV15
j_gene: TRBJ2-1
d_gene: TRBD2
CDR3nt: TGTGCCACCAGCCCCCCCGTTATGACTAGCGGTTTGTCGACTGAGCAGTTCTTC
CDR3aa: CATSPPVMTSGLSTEQFF

abundance: .
v_gene: TRBV19
j_gene: TRBJ1-1
d_gene: .
CDR3nt: TGTGCCAGTACCCTCAGGGATGGCACTGAAGCTTTCTTT
CDR3aa: CASTLRDGTEAFF

abundance: .
v_gene: TRBV6-5
j_gene: TRBJ2-3
d_gene: TRBD1
CDR3nt: TGTGCCAGCAGTTACTTCATCGGACAGGGAGCAGATACGCAGTATTTT
CDR3aa: CASSYFIGQGADTQYF

abundance: .
v_gene: TRBV21-1
j_gene: TRBJ2-3
d_gene: .
CDR3nt: TGTGCCAGCAGCAAAGTTCTGCTAGCGGGGGGGCCGGATCTCTCAGATACGCAGTATTTT
CDR3aa: CASSKVLLAGGPDLSDTQYF

abundance: .
v_gene: TRBV9
j_gene: TRBJ2-3
d_gene: TRBD2
CDR3nt: TGTGCCAGCGGTCTTGAAGCGGGGGGCACAGATACGCAGTATTTT
CDR3aa: CASGLEAGGTDTQYF

abundance: .
v_gene: TRBV28
j_gene: TRBJ2-1
d_gene: .
CDR3nt: TGTGCCAGCAGCGCTATAGATGAGCGAGACTACAATGAGCAGTTCTTC
CDR3aa: CASSAIDERDYNEQFF

abundance: .
v_gene: TRBV30
j_gene: TRBJ1-5
d_gene: .
CDR3nt: TGTGCCTGGAGTAACTCGGGCGGGGGCAATCAGCCCCAGCATTTT
CDR3aa: CAWSNSGGGNQPQHF

abundance: once
v_gene: TRBV7-8
j_gene: TRBJ2-3
d_gene: TRBD1
CDR3nt: TGTGCCAGCAGCGTACAGGGGGATGTTCTAACAGATACGCAGTATTTT
CDR3aa: CASSVQGDVLTDTQYF

abundance: once
v_gene: TRBV3-1/TRBV3-2
j_gene: TRBJ2-1
d_gene: .
CDR3nt: TGTGCCAGCAGCCAAGAGGGTCGCGCAGGGAATGAGCAGTTCTTC
CDR3aa: CASSQEGRAGNEQFF

abundance: .
v_gene: TRBV7-3
j_gene: TRBJ2-1
d_gene: .
CDR3nt: TGTGCCAGCAGCTTAGGGGTAAGGGGTAGTGAGCAGTTCTTC
CDR3aa: CASSLGVRGSEQFF

abundance: .
v_gene: TRBV5-1
j_gene: TRBJ1-6
d_gene: .
CDR3nt: TGCGCCAGCAGCTTTTCAGGGATGGGAAATTCACCCCTCCACTTT
CDR3aa: CASSFSGMGNSPLHF

abundance: .
v_gene: TRBV6-5
j_gene: TRBJ1-6
d_gene: .
CDR3nt: TGTGCCAGCACCGCGGGGGGCTATAATTCACCCCTCCACTTT
CDR3aa: CASTAGGYNSPLHF

abundance: .
v_gene: TRBV7-6
j_gene: TRBJ1-2
d_gene: .
CDR3nt: TGTGCCAGCAGCTTAGCTCCTTCGGGGGGTTTCTATGGCTACACCTTC
CDR3aa: CASSLAPSGGFYGYTF

abundance: .
v_gene: TRBV30
j_gene: TRBJ2-7
d_gene: .
CDR3nt: TGTGCCTGGAGTGTAGGAACAGGCGCCTACGAGCAGTACTTC
CDR3aa: CAWSVGTGAYEQYF

abundance: .
v_gene: TRBV9
j_gene: TRBJ1-2
d_gene: .
CDR3nt: TGTGCCAGCAGCGTAGCCCCGACAGATATATATTCGGTCTATGGCTACACCTTC
CDR3aa: CASSVAPTDIYSVYGYTF

abundance: once
v_gene: TRBV5-6
j_gene: TRBJ1-5
d_gene: .
CDR3nt: TGTGCCAGCAGCTTGGGAGGCAATAGCAATCAGCCCCAGCATTTT
CDR3aa: CASSLGGNSNQPQHF

abundance: .
v_gene: TRBV27
j_gene: TRBJ2-4
d_gene: .
CDR3nt: TGTGCCAGCCGTTCCGAGGGTACGGACATTCAGTACTTC
CDR3aa: CASRSEGTDIQYF

abundance: .
v_gene: TRBV2
j_gene: TRBJ1-2
d_gene: .
CDR3nt: TGTGCCAGTGCAGGGACTCCTAACTATGGCTACACCTTC
CDR3aa: CASAGTPNYGYTF

abundance: .
v_gene: TRBV4-1
j_gene: TRBJ1-5
d_gene: .
CDR3nt: TGCGCCAGCAGCCAAGATGCACGGGGAAATCAGCCCCAGCATTTT
CDR3aa: CASSQDARGNQPQHF

abundance: .
v_gene: TRBV3-1/TRBV3-2
j_gene: TRBJ2-2
d_gene: TRBD1
CDR3nt: TGTGCCAGCAGCCAAGCCGGGACAGGGGACACCGGGGAGCTGTTTTTT
CDR3aa: CASSQAGTGDTGELFF